A single TCR beta chain is shown here with its context. The antigen is not known. This sample is drawn from a study of vaccination and CD4 T cells after COVID-19. Germline V gene data show CDR1 as SNHLY and CDR2 as FYNNEI. This CDR3 comprises 15 residues. V lost 7 bases and J lost 1, with 15 bases in between. Noted treatment: roughly 11-day PBMC culture with coronavirus spike peptide pools or control peptides (ViraFEST assay). The medium had half its volume replaced with fresh IL-2 medium on days 3 and 7. With the Oncomine TCR Beta short-read assay, DNA from cultured CD4+ T cells was sequenced. TCRdb re-derived calls from the PCR reads in MiXCR, one entry per CDR3 protein. Of about 6,400 distinct CDR3 sequences in the sample, about 77% were seen once.

The clonotype originates from a human donor who had recovered from COVID-19. The chain carries TRBV2 and TRBJ2-3; D remains unclear. The sequencing sample was made of CD4+ T cells from blood, cultured in vitro. The CDR3 region is CASTLQGPRTDTQYF. In nucleotides, the CDR3 is TGTGCCAGCACGCTTCAAGGACCCCGCACAGATACGCAGTATTTT. Variable domain in full (rest from reference TRBV2 and TRBJ2-3): EPEVTQTPSHQVTQMGQEVILRCVPISNHLYFYWYRQILGQKVEFLVSFYNNEISEKSEIFDDQFSVERPDGSNFTLKIRSTKLEDSAMYFCASTLQGPRTDTQYFGPGTRLTVL.